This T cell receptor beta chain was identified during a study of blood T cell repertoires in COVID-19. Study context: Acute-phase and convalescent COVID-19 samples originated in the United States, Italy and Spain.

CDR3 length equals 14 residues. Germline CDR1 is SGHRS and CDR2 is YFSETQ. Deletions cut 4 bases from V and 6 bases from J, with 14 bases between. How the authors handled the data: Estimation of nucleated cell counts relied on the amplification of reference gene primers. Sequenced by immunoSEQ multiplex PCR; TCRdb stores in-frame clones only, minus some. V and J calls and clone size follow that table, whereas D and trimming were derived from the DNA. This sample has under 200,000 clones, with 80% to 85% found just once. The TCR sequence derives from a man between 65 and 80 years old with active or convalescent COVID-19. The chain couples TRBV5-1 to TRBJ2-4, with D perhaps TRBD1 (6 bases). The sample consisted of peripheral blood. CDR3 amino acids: CASSLTGMPNIQYF. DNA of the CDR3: TGCGCCAGCAGCCTAACAGGGATGCCAAACATTCAGTACTTC. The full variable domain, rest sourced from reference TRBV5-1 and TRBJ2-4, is KAGVTQTPRYLIKTRGQQVTLSCSPISGHRSVSWYQQTPGQGLQFLFEYFSETQRNKGNFPGRFSGRQFSNSRSEMNVSTLELGDSALYLCASSLTGMPNIQYFGAGTRLSVL.